This T cell receptor (beta chain) was captured in a study of identical twins. Study observations and caveats: Twins' excess sharing was less marked for out-of-frame beta sequences.

Comments on this clonotype: The antigen is undetermined.

V gave up 4 bases and J gave up 7 bases; unmatched junction bases: 7. Germline V gene lookup returns CDR1 DFQATT and CDR2 SNEGSKA (reference sequence). The CDR3 totals 13 residues. TCRdb re-derived calls from the 5' RACE reads in MiXCR, one entry per CDR3 protein. The sample has approximately 1.8 million distinct CDR3 sequences, about 30% seen once. V usage is TRBV20-1 and J usage is TRBJ2-3; 8 nucleotides agree with TRBD2. The clonotype was recovered from a newborn girl in good health. The sample was cord blood. CDR3 DNA sequence: TGCAGTGCTATAAGCGGGAGTAAATATACGCAGTATTTT. Its translation: CSAISGSKYTQYF.